This T cell receptor (beta chain) is from a study of cytomegalovirus exposure and HLA in healthy donors. Primers for the PCR totalled 60 Vbeta and 13 Jbeta. Sequenced by immunoSEQ multiplex PCR; TCRdb stores in-frame clones only, minus some. The sample contains about 120,000 clones, about four fifths of which appear only once. This CDR3 is 15 amino acids long. The V end lost 0 bases, the J end lost 1 base, and 10 bases lay between the germline ends. The germline gives CDR1 SGHNT, CDR2 YYREEE (reference sequence). Study-wide findings and caveats: According to a later analysis, most TCR beta chains associated with CMV appeared HLA-restricted. As immune exposure information, only CMV serostatus was available.

Concerning this clone: The antigen is undetermined.

The chain carries TRBV5-4 and TRBJ1-1; maybe TRBD1 (5 bases). Sequenced material: PBMCs. The TCR sequence derives from a woman in her thirties or forties in good health and CMV-seropositive. CDR3 amino acids: CASSLESTENTEAFF. Written as DNA, the CDR3 is TGTGCCAGCAGCTTGGAGTCGACAGAGAACACTGAAGCTTTCTTT. Filled out from reference TRBV5-4 and TRBJ1-1, the complete variable domain reads ETGVTQSPTHLIKTRGQQVTLRCSSQSGHNTVSWYQQALGQGPQFIFQYYREEENGRGNFPPRFSGLQFPNYSSELNVNALELDDSALYLCASSLESTENTEAFFGQGTRLTVV.